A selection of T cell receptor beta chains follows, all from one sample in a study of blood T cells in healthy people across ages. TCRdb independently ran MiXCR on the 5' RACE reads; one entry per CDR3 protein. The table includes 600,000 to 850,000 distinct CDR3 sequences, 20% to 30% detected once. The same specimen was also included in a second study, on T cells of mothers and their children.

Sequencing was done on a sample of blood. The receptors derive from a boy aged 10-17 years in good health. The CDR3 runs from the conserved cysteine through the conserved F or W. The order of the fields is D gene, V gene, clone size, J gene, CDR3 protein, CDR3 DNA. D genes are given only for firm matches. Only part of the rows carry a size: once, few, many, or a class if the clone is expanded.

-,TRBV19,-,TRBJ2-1,CASSIGDHFIVGEQFF,TGTGCCAGTAGTATAGGAGACCATTTTATCGTAGGTGAGCAGTTCTTC
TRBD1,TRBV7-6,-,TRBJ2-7,CASSLWTGGSREQYF,TGTGCCAGCAGCCTTTGGACAGGGGGCTCGAGAGAGCAGTACTTC
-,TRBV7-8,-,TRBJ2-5,CASSLLGPPGEETQYF,TGTGCCAGCAGCCTCCTGGGACCGCCCGGGGAGGAGACCCAGTACTTC
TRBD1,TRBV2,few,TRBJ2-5,CASSPAPGQGETQYF,TGTGCCAGCAGTCCTGCCCCGGGACAGGGAGAGACCCAGTACTTC
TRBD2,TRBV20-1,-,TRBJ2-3,CSARGGGGTSGGRDTQYF,TGCAGTGCTAGAGGAGGTGGAGGGACTAGCGGGGGAAGAGATACGCAGTATTTT
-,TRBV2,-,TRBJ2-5,CASSVETAGHETQYF,TGTGCCAGCAGTGTGGAGACGGCGGGTCATGAGACCCAGTACTTC
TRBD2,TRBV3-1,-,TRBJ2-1,CASSPLAGAGEQFF,TGTGCCAGCAGCCCACTAGCGGGGGCTGGGGAGCAGTTCTTC
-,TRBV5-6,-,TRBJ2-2,CASSLAPDDYTGELFF,TGTGCCAGCAGCTTGGCCCCGGACGATTACACCGGGGAGCTGTTTTTT
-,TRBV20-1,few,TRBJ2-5,CSARDVLTYQETQYF,TGCAGTGCTAGAGATGTACTGACTTACCAAGAGACCCAGTACTTC
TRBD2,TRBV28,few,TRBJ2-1,CASSPLAGGSNEQFF,TGTGCCAGCAGTCCCTTAGCGGGAGGGTCCAATGAGCAGTTCTTC
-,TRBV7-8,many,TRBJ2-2,CASSFRGTGELFF,TGTGCCAGCAGCTTTCGGGGAACCGGGGAGCTGTTTTTT
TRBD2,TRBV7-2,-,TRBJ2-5,CASSRTPGRGYQETQYF,TGTGCCAGCAGCCGCACCCCGGGGCGGGGGTACCAAGAGACCCAGTACTTC
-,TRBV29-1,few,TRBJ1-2,CSVEDWTGSNYGYTF,TGCAGCGTTGAAGATTGGACGGGGTCGAACTATGGCTACACCTTC
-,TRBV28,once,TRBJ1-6,CASSPTASDNSPLHF,TGTGCCAGCAGTCCGACAGCGTCTGATAATTCACCCCTCCACTTT
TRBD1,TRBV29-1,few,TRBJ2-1,CSVATGQGAYEQFF,TGCAGCGTTGCCACGGGACAGGGGGCTTATGAGCAGTTCTTC
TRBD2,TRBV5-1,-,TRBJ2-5,CASSKAGPQETQYF,TGCGCCAGCAGTAAAGCGGGGCCCCAAGAGACCCAGTACTTC
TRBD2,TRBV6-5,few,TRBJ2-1,CASSSPTSGRWNNEQFF,TGTGCCAGCAGTTCCCCGACTAGCGGGAGGTGGAACAATGAGCAGTTCTTC
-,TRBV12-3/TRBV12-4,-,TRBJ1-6,CASSLRGASSPLHF,TGTGCCAGCAGTTTAAGGGGGGCGAGTTCACCCCTCCACTTT
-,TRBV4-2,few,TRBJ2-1,CASSQYAGATYNEQFF,TGTGCCAGCAGCCAATACGCGGGGGCGACCTACAATGAGCAGTTCTTC
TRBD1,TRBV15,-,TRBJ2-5,CATNRDRVFETQYF,TGTGCCACCAACCGGGACAGGGTATTTGAGACCCAGTACTTC
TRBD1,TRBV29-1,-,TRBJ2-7,CSAEGDRGPYEQYF,TGCAGCGCCGAGGGTGACAGGGGCCCCTACGAGCAGTACTTC
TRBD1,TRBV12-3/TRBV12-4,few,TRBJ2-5,CASRKRGQSETQYF,TGTGCCAGCAGGAAAAGGGGACAGTCAGAGACCCAGTACTTC
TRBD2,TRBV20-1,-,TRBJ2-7,CSPTSRAYEQYF,TGCAGTCCGACTAGCAGGGCCTACGAGCAGTACTTC
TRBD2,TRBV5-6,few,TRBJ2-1,CASSHGTTTSNEQFF,TGTGCCAGCAGCCACGGGACTACAACCTCCAATGAGCAGTTCTTC
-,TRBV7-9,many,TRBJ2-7,CASSSDTYEQYF,TGTGCCAGCAGCTCCGATACATACGAGCAGTACTTC
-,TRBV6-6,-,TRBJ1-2,CASSSQVANYGYTF,TGTGCCAGCAGCTCACAGGTAGCTAACTATGGCTACACCTTC
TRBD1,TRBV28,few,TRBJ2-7,CASSLWAGGGPDEQYF,TGTGCCAGCAGTTTATGGGCAGGGGGCGGTCCGGACGAGCAGTACTTC
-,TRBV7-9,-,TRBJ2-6,CASSTGPQPTGANVLTF,TGTGCCAGCAGTACCGGGCCCCAACCAACTGGGGCCAACGTCCTGACTTTC
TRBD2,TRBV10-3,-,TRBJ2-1,CAIRGGAGGRGEQFF,TGTGCCATCAGGGGAGGAGCGGGAGGGCGAGGTGAGCAGTTCTTC
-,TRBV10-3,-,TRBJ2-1,CAISDIGGSEQFF,TGTGCCATCAGTGATATCGGAGGTAGTGAGCAGTTCTTC
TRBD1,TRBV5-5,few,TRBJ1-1,CASSLWGTGSINTEAFF,TGTGCCAGCAGCTTGTGGGGGACAGGTTCTATAAACACTGAAGCTTTCTTT
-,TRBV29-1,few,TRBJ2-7,CSVGEDSNYEQYF,TGCAGCGTTGGAGAAGACAGCAACTACGAGCAGTACTTC
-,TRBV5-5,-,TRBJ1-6,CASSFGGNNSPLHF,TGTGCCAGCAGCTTCGGGGGCAATAATTCACCCCTCCACTTT
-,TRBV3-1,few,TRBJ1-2,CASSPWTEKAYGYTF,TGTGCCAGCAGCCCGTGGACAGAGAAAGCTTATGGCTACACCTTC
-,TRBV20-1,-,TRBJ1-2,CSARIGIGDHGYTF,TGCAGTGCTAGGATCGGGATAGGGGACCATGGCTACACCTTC
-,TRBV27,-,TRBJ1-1,CASSLFRDLKAFF,TGTGCCAGCAGTTTATTTAGGGATTTGAAAGCTTTCTTT
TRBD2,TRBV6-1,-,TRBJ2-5,CASSGNSAGEETQYF,TGTGCCAGCAGTGGTAATTCGGCGGGGGAGGAGACCCAGTACTTC
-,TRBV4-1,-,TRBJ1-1,CASSQIGTNTEAFF,TGCGCCAGCAGCCAAATAGGGACGAACACTGAAGCTTTCTTT
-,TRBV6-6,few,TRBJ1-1,CASSYSIKPLIEAFF,TGTGCCAGCAGTTACTCGATAAAACCTTTAATTGAAGCTTTCTTT
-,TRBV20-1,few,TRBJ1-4,CSARDSAGGIELFF,TGCAGTGCTAGAGATTCCGCGGGGGGGATCGAACTGTTTTTT
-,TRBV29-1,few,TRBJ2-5,CSARGDPNQETQYF,TGCAGCGCGAGGGGGGACCCCAACCAAGAGACCCAGTACTTC
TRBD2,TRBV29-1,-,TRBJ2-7,CSVQTSGTHEQYF,TGCAGCGTTCAGACTAGCGGGACACACGAGCAGTACTTC
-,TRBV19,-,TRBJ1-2,CASSERGFSARYTF,TGTGCCAGTAGTGAAAGGGGGTTCTCGGCACGCTACACCTTC
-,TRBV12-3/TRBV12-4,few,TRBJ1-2,CASSLGPSNYGYTF,TGTGCCAGCAGTTTAGGTCCATCAAACTATGGCTACACCTTC
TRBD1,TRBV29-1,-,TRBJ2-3,CSVGQGGTDTQYF,TGCAGCGTCGGACAGGGGGGTACAGATACGCAGTATTTT
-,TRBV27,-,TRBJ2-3,CASSSVGGQLTDTQYF,TGTGCCAGCAGTTCGGTGGGAGGACAGCTCACAGATACGCAGTATTTT
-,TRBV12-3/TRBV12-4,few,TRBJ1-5,CASSLWGNNQPQHF,TGTGCCAGCAGTTTATGGGGTAACAATCAGCCCCAGCATTTT
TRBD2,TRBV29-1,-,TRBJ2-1,CSVEGLAEYNEQFF,TGCAGCGTTGAAGGGCTAGCGGAGTACAATGAGCAGTTCTTC
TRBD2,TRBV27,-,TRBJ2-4,CASSSTAGTSGLKNIQYF,TGTGCCAGCAGCTCTACGGCCGGGACTAGCGGGCTTAAAAACATTCAGTACTTC
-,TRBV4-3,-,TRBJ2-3,CAGSQDRGGLGRHTQYF,TGCGCCGGCAGCCAAGATAGGGGCGGGCTCGGCCGTCATACGCAGTATTTT
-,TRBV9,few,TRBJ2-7,CASSPRDRNYEQYF,TGTGCCAGCAGCCCGCGGGACCGAAACTACGAGCAGTACTTC
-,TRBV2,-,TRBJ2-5,CASSVDVETQYF,TGTGCCAGCAGTGTGGACGTGGAGACCCAGTACTTC
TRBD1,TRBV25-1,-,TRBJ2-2,CASSELQGAQDTGELFF,TGTGCCAGCAGTGAACTCCAGGGGGCACAAGACACCGGGGAGCTGTTTTTT
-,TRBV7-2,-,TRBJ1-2,CASSLASGILDGLNYGYTF,TGTGCCAGCAGCTTAGCCTCCGGGATCCTAGACGGCCTTAACTATGGCTACACCTTC
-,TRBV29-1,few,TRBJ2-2,CSVWGVPGELFF,TGCAGCGTGTGGGGGGTACCCGGGGAGCTGTTTTTT